Sequencing of this TCR beta chain was carried out in a study of T cell changes during pregnancy in multiple sclerosis. Measured with immunoSEQ multiplex PCR; TCRdb has only the in-frame clones, and not every one. Here the sample spans about 99,000 clones, 92% being singletons. J lost 7 bases, V lost 4 bases, and 10 bases had no gene match. CDR1 and CDR2 from the germline V gene are MNHEY and SMNVEV (reference sequence). This CDR3 is built from 17 residues. The sample was peripheral blood, taken after pregnancy. The rearrangement joins TRBV27 to TRBJ1-6; 10 bases agree with TRBD1. The source is a female donor with multiple sclerosis, enrolled in a pregnancy study. Here the CDR3 DNA reads TGTGCCAGCAGTTCCCCTTGGACAGGGGGAATGAATTCACCCCTCCACTTT. Translated: CASSSPWTGGMNSPLHF.